A single sample is the source of the 28 T cell receptor beta chains below, sequenced in a study of T cells in Graves' hyperthyroidism and ophthalmopathy. Amplified regions were TCR beta CDR3 sequences from RNA transcripts. HTBI primers drove first-round RT-PCR of the TCR CDR3. MiXCR, run by TCRdb on the multiplex PCR reads, gives a single entry per CDR3 protein. This sample carries under 300,000 distinct CDR3 sequences, 22% of them seen once, and the ten largest clones take roughly 60%. The sequenced sample was blood. These receptor sequences come from a man in his thirties or forties with Graves' ophthalmopathy.

This clonotype was counted at least ten times. The chain recombines TRBV27 with TRBJ2-7; a possible D gene is TRBD2 (7 bases). Trimming took off 5 bases at V and 2 bases at J, with 16 bases between the two ends. Germline CDR1 reads MNHEY; CDR2 reads SMNVEV (reference sequence). The CDR3 has 15 amino acids. CDR3 amino acids: CASSIGGEGPYEQYF. The CDR3 DNA follows: TGTGCCAGCAGTATAGGGGGGGAGGGCCCCTACGAGCAGTACTTC.

In this sample, this clonotype turned up many times. This rearrangement joins TRBV5-1 to TRBJ2-7; perhaps D is TRBD1 or TRBD2 (5 bases each). CDR3 length equals 15 residues. Germline V gene lookup returns CDR1 SGHRS and CDR2 YFSETQ. Trimming took off 5 bases at V and 5 bases at J, with 20 bases between the two ends. CDR3 sequence reads: CASRLTGTASHEQYF. The CDR3 bases are TGCGCCAGCAGGTTGACGGGGACCGCTAGCCACGAGCAGTACTTC.

In its sample, this clonotype was seen many times. V and J are TRBV12-3 or TRBV12-4 and TRBJ2-7; D is perhaps TRBD1 (6 bases). This CDR3 comprises 14 residues. Trimming left V 6 bases short and J 3 bases short, with 15 bases between. CDR3 DNA sequence: TGTGCCAGCAGCAACAGGGTTATAGACTACGAGCAGTACTTC. Amino acid sequence: CASSNRVIDYEQYF.

The rearrangement joins TRBV25-1 to TRBJ2-1; 9 positions match TRBD2. Germline V gene lookup returns CDR1 MGHDK and CDR2 SYGVNS. With 7 bases clipped from V and 2 bases from J, the junction kept 18 bases outside the gene matches. There are 19 residues in the CDR3. CDR3 protein: CASTAGGSGGRVPYNEQFF. DNA of the CDR3: TGTGCCAGCACCGCAGGGGGTTCAGGCGGGAGGGTTCCCTACAATGAGCAGTTCTTC. The variable domain in full, completed from reference TRBV25-1 and TRBJ2-1, reads EADIYQTPRYLVIGTGKKITLECSQTMGHDKMYWYQQDPGMELHLIHYSYGVNSTEKGDLSSESTVSRIRTEHFPLTLESARPSHTSQYLCASTAGGSGGRVPYNEQFFGPGTRLTVL.

The genes are TRBV5-6 and TRBJ1-5, with a possible D match to TRBD1 (6 bases). The CDR3 is 14 amino acids. V lost 1 base to trimming and J lost 4 bases, with 9 bases between them. Germline values: CDR1 SGHDT, CDR2 YYEEEE. CDR3 coding DNA: TGTGCCAGCAGCTTGTGGGGGCGGAATCAGCCCCAGCATTTT. Protein: CASSLWGRNQPQHF.

This chain joins TRBV6-2 or TRBV6-3 and TRBJ2-7, with TRBD2 matching over 9 bases. Trimming at V came to 4 bases and at J to 3 bases, leaving 7 bases not matched to a gene. CDR3 length: 15 residues. Per the germline V gene, CDR1 is MNHEY and CDR2 is SVGEGT. CDR3 DNA sequence: TGTGCCAGCAGTTTCCTACTAGCGGGTGGCTACGAGCAGTACTTC. This encodes CASSFLLAGGYEQYF.

This clonotype was seen more than once but under ten times. The genes are TRBV6-2 or TRBV6-3 and TRBJ2-1; 9 bases match TRBD2. This CDR3 comprises 16 residues. V gave up 7 bases and J gave up 8 bases; unmatched junction bases: 15. The germline V gene encodes CDR1 MNHEY and CDR2 SVGEGT. CDR3 in amino acids: CASIHRASGAFDEQFF. The CDR3 DNA reads TGTGCCAGCATCCACCGGGCTAGCGGGGCCTTTGATGAGCAGTTCTTC.

This clonotype was found many times. This chain links TRBV11-2 with TRBJ2-3; 12 bases align to TRBD2. The CDR3 loop spans 16 amino acids. V was clipped by 4 bases and J by 5 bases; unmatched bases: 7. Looked up from germline, CDR1 is SGHAT and CDR2 is FQNNGV. The CDR3 sequence is CASSYSLLAGGDTQYF. For the CDR3, the DNA is TGTGCCAGCAGCTATTCGCTACTAGCGGGGGGAGATACGCAGTATTTT. The complete variable domain, with remaining parts taken from reference TRBV11-2 and TRBJ2-3, reads EAGVAQSPRYKIIEKRQSVAFWCNPISGHATLYWYQQILGQGPKLLIQFQNNGVVDDSQLPKDRFSAERLKGVDSTLKIQPAKLEDSAVYLCASSYSLLAGGDTQYFGPGTRLTVL.

The V gene is TRBV3-1, the J gene TRBJ2-1, with 8 nucleotides matching TRBD1. V shed 1 base and J 6 bases; nucleotides not matched to a gene: 5. CDR1 LGHDT and CDR2 YNNKEL come from the germline V gene (reference sequence). The CDR3 runs to 15 residues. The DNA for the CDR3 is TGTGCCAGCAGCCAAGTAGACAGGGGATTCAATGAGCAGTTCTTC. Residues: CASSQVDRGFNEQFF.

The table lists this clonotype with a few counts. The chain links TRBV20-1 to TRBJ2-1; 8 bases line up with TRBD2. The CDR3 runs 14 residues. V shed 0 bases and J 2 bases; nucleotides not matched to a gene: 0. Germline V gives CDR1 DFQATT, CDR2 SNEGSKA (reference sequence). The CDR3 DNA reads TGCAGTGCTAGAGACGGGAGGGCCTACAATGAGCAGTTCTTC. Its translation: CSARDGRAYNEQFF.

The chain joins TRBV7-9 to TRBJ2-5, with 8 bases that match TRBD2. The CDR3 consists of 15 residues. V lost 5 bases to trimming and J lost 4 bases; unmatched junction nucleotides: 9. From germline, CDR1 is SEHNR and CDR2 FQNEAQ (reference sequence). CDR3 DNA: TGTGCCAGCAGCCCCACGCGGCTAGCGGGAGAGACCCAGTACTTC. This translates into CASSPTRLAGETQYF.

The V call is TRBV6-6, the J call TRBJ1-3; no definite D call. Germline V gene sequence: CDR1 MNHNY, CDR2 SVGAGI (reference sequence). V was trimmed by 0 bases and J by 0 bases, leaving 12 bases between them. The CDR3 runs 17 residues. CDR3 protein: CASSYSRGLISGNTIYF. The CDR3 coding sequence is TGTGCCAGCAGTTACTCCAGAGGGCTGATCTCTGGAAACACCATATATTTT.

This clonotype was observed many times. The CDR3 DNA is TGCAGTGCTAGATCTCTCCCAAAAGAGTTCTTC. The encoded protein is CSARSLPKEFF. The rearrangement joins TRBV20-1 to TRBJ2-1, with D unclear. CDR1 is DFQATT and CDR2 is SNEGSKA in the germline V gene (reference sequence). The CDR3 totals 11 residues. V was clipped by 2 bases and J by 14 bases, with 13 bases between them.

This chain uses TRBV9 with TRBJ2-2; D gene ambiguous. V lost 2 bases to trimming and J lost 3 bases, with 8 bases between them. Germline loops: CDR1 SGDLS, CDR2 YYNGEE. The CDR3 spans 14 residues. In DNA form, the CDR3 reads TGTGCCAGCAGCGTCGACTTGTACACCGGGGAGCTGTTTTTT. Protein sequence: CASSVDLYTGELFF.

This chain joins TRBV29-1 and TRBJ2-7, with D unclear. Trimming stripped 4 bases from V and 4 bases from J, with 11 bases between. Per the germline V gene, CDR1 is SQVTM and CDR2 is ANQGSEA. The CDR3 runs to 12 residues. This CDR3 reads CSVGPGGYEQYF. CDR3 DNA sequence: TGCAGCGTTGGCCCGGGTGGGTACGAGCAGTACTTC.

This clonotype was observed a handful of times. The J gene is TRBJ2-5, the V gene TRBV20-1, with TRBD1 identical over 11 bases. The CDR3 covers 12 residues. The germline gives CDR1 DFQATT, CDR2 SNEGSKA (reference sequence). Trimming removed 5 bases from V and 4 bases from J; junction bases left unmatched: 0. CDR3 loop: CSAGTGGETQYF. CDR3 bases: TGCAGTGCTGGGACAGGGGGAGAGACCCAGTACTTC.

This clonotype came up a few times. The chain carries TRBV5-1 and TRBJ1-2; D remains unclear. Per germline, CDR1 SGHRS and CDR2 YFSETQ. V was cut by 4 bases and J by 5 bases, with 18 bases left in between. The CDR3 contains 15 residues. The CDR3, as DNA: TGCGCCAGCAGCCAATGGACGGCGACACTGTATGGCTACACCTTC. This gives the protein CASSQWTATLYGYTF. Full variable domain (rest looked up from reference TRBV5-1 and TRBJ1-2): KAGVTQTPRYLIKTRGQQVTLSCSPISGHRSVSWYQQTPGQGLQFLFEYFSETQRNKGNFPGRFSGRQFSNSRSEMNVSTLELGDSALYLCASSQWTATLYGYTFGSGTRLTVV.

This clonotype was observed many times. The chain carries TRBV5-8 and TRBJ2-1; 10 bases agree with TRBD2. This CDR3 comprises 15 residues. Germline assignment: CDR1 SGHTS and CDR2 YDEGEE. The ends lost 4 bases at V and 3 bases at J; junction bases unmatched: 4. The CDR3 DNA sequence: TGTGCCAGCAGCATAGGACTAGCGGACTACAATGAGCAGTTCTTC. It is translated as CASSIGLADYNEQFF.

The genes are TRBV7-2 and TRBJ2-1, with no clear D. Per the germline V gene, CDR1 is SGHTA and CDR2 is FQGNSA. V was clipped by 5 bases and J by 2 bases, with 7 bases between them. CDR3 length: 13 amino acids. The CDR3 here is CASSKGTYNEQFF. The DNA for the CDR3 is TGTGCCAGCAGCAAGGGCACCTACAATGAGCAGTTCTTC. Full variable domain (outside the CDR3, taken from reference TRBV7-2 and TRBJ2-1): GAGVSQSPSNKVTEKGKDVELRCDPISGHTALYWYRQSLGQGLEFLIYFQGNSAPDKSGLPSDRFSAERTGGSVSTLTIQRTQQEDSAVYLCASSKGTYNEQFFGPGTRLTVL.

CDR3 region: CSARAREARDQPQHF. The CDR3 DNA sequence: TGCAGTGCTAGGGCGCGGGAGGCTCGTGATCAGCCCCAGCATTTT. The V call is TRBV20-1, the J call TRBJ1-5; D remains unclear. The V end was cut by 3 bases, the J end by 5 bases, with 17 bases between. The germline gives CDR1 DFQATT, CDR2 SNEGSKA (reference sequence). The CDR3 spans 15 residues.

This clonotype was detected many times. The V call is TRBV6-1, the J call TRBJ2-7; D remains unclear. CDR3 length: 14 amino acids. Germline V gene sequence: CDR1 MNHNS, CDR2 SASEGT. V lost 5 bases, J lost 1 base, and 12 bases lay in between. The CDR3 DNA reads as TGTGCCAGCAGTAGAGACGCCGGGTCCTACGAGCAGTACTTC. This codes for CASSRDAGSYEQYF.

This clonotype has a count of ten or more. The rearrangement joins TRBV20-1 to TRBJ2-5; a possible D gene is TRBD2 (7 bases). Germline V gene sequence: CDR1 DFQATT, CDR2 SNEGSKA (reference sequence). The CDR3 has 16 amino acids. Trimming took off 3 bases at V and 1 base at J, with 18 bases between the two ends. CDR3 coding DNA: TGCAGTGCTAGTCATCACTCGCGGGGGCTCCAAGAGACCCAGTACTTC. The encoded protein is CSASHHSRGLQETQYF.

This clonotype was seen many times. CDR3 region: CASREPGGQETQYF. The DNA for the CDR3 is TGTGCCAGCAGGGAACCAGGGGGCCAAGAGACCCAGTACTTC. The rearrangement joins TRBV2 to TRBJ2-5, with 7 positions matching TRBD1. V was clipped by 6 bases and J by 1 base; unmatched bases: 5. The length of the CDR3 is 14 residues. The germline V gene encodes CDR1 SNHLY and CDR2 FYNNEI.

This clonotype showed up many times. This chain links TRBV9 with TRBJ1-6; 7 nucleotides align to TRBD1. The CDR3 has 14 amino acids. V was clipped by 0 bases and J by 9 bases; unmatched bases: 3. CDR1 SGDLS and CDR2 YYNGEE come from the germline V gene. CDR3 nucleotide sequence: TGTGCCAGCAGCGTAGACAGGGGCGGTTCACCCCTCCACTTT. Translating gives CASSVDRGGSPLHF.

J is TRBJ1-2 and V is TRBV19; D might be TRBD1 (6 bases). Germline assignment: CDR1 LNHDA and CDR2 SQIVND (reference sequence). This CDR3 has 17 residues. V lost 3 bases to trimming and J lost 3 bases, with 20 bases between them. CDR3 in DNA: TGTGCCAGTAGTATTGGGGGCACCCCGGACGGCGACTATGGCTACACCTTC. This encodes CASSIGGTPDGDYGYTF.

The V gene is TRBV29-1, the J gene TRBJ2-7; the D gene is possibly TRBD2 (6 bases). From germline, CDR1 is SQVTM and CDR2 ANQGSEA. The CDR3 has 14 residues. V shed 0 bases and J shed 1 base, with 10 bases lying between them. CDR3 DNA: TGCAGCGTTGAAGATGGCCGGGGGTCCTACGAGCAGTACTTC. It encodes CSVEDGRGSYEQYF.

The sample holds a few counts of this clonotype. The chain links TRBV5-1 to TRBJ2-2, with 8 bases lining up with TRBD2. The CDR3 runs 15 residues. The germline V gene has CDR1 SGHRS and CDR2 YFSETQ. V shed 5 bases, J shed 3 bases, and the junction held 6 bases outside the gene matches. CDR3 amino acids: CASSSSGWDTGELFF. The CDR3 region has the DNA TGCGCCAGCAGTTCTAGCGGGTGGGACACCGGGGAGCTGTTTTTT.

This clonotype has only a few counts. The V and J genes are TRBV5-1 and TRBJ2-6; D not resolved. V gave up 4 bases and J gave up 1 base, with 9 bases separating them. The CDR3 totals 15 residues. Germline V lookup: CDR1 SGHRS, CDR2 YFSETQ. CDR3 bases: TGCGCCAGCAGCCCCCAGTGGTCTGGGGCCAACGTCCTGACTTTC. Translated: CASSPQWSGANVLTF.